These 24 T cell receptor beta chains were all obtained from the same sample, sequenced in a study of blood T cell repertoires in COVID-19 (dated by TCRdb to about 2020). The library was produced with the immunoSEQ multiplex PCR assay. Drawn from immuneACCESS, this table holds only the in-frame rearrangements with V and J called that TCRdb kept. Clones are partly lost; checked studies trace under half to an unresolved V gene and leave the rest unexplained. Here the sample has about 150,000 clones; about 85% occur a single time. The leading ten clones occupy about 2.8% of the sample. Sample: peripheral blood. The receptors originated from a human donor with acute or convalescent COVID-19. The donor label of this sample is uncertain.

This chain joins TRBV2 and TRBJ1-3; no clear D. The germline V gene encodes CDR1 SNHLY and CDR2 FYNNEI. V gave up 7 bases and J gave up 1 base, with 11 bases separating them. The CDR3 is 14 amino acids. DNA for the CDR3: TGTGCCAGCACCCGACTGATATCTGGAAACACCATATATTTT. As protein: CASTRLISGNTIYF.

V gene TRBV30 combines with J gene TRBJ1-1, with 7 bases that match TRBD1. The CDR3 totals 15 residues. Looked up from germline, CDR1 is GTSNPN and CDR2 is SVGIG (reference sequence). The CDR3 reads CAYKRQGMVGTEAFF. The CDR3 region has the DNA TGTGCATACAAGAGACAGGGTATGGTTGGCACTGAAGCTTTCTTT.

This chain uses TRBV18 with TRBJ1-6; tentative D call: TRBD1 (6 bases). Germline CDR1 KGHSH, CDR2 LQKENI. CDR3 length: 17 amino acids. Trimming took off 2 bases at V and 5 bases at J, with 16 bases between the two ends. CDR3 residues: CASSPRGRQANNSPLHF. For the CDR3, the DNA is TGTGCCAGCTCACCAAGAGGGCGACAGGCAAATAATTCACCCCTCCACTTT.

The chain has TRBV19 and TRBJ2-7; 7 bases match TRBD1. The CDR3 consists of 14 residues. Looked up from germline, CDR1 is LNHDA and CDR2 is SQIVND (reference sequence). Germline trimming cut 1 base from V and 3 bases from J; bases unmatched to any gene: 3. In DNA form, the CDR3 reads TGTGCCAGTAGTATAGCGGGACAGCGCTACGAGCAGTACTTC. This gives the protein CASSIAGQRYEQYF. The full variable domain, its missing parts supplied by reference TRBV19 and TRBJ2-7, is DGGITQSPKYLFRKEGQNVTLSCEQNLNHDAMYWYRQDPGQGLRLIYYSQIVNDFQKGDIAEGYSVSREKKESFPLTVTSAQKNPTAFYLCASSIAGQRYEQYFGPGTRLTVT.

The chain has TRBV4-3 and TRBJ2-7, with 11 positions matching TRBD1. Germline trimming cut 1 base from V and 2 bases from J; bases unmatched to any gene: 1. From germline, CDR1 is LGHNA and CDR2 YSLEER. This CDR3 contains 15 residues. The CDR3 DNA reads TGCGCCAGCAGCCAAGGGACAGGGGGCCCCTACGAGCAGTACGTC. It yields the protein CASSQGTGGPYEQYV.

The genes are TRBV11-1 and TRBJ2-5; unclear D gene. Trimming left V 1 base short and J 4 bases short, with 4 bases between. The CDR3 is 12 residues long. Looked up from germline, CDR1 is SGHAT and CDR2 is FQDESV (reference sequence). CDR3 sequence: CASSLDSETQYF. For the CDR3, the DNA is TGTGCCAGCAGCTTAGACTCAGAGACCCAGTACTTC.

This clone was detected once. CDR3 in DNA: TGCGCCAGCAATGAGCGAGGTGTGGTAGCGGAGCACTACGAGCAGTACGTC. Residues: CASNERGVVAEHYEQYV. The chain is built from TRBV10-1 and TRBJ2-7; a weak D match, TRBD2 (6 bases). This CDR3 has 17 residues. Germline V gene data show CDR1 as WNHNN and CDR2 as SYGVQD (reference sequence).

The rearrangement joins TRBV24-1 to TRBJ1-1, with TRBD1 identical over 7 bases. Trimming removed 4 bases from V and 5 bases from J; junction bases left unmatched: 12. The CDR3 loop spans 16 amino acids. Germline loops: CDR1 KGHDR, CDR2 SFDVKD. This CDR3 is CATSDPSRGPGTEAFF. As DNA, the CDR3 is TGTGCCACCAGTGACCCGTCAAGGGGGCCGGGGACTGAAGCTTTCTTT.

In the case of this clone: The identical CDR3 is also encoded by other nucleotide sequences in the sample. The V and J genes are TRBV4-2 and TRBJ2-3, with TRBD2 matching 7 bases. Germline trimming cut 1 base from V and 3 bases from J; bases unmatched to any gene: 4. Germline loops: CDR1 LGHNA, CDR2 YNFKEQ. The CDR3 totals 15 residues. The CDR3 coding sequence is TGTGCCAGCAGCCAAGCTGGCGGGGGAACAGATACGCAGTATTTT. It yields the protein CASSQAGGGTDTQYF.

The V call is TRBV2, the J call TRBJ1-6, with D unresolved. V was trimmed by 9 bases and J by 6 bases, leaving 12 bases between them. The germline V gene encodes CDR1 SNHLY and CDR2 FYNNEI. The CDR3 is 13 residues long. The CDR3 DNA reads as TGTGCCAGTTCGGCAGCGCCTAATTCACCCCTCCACTTT. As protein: CASSAAPNSPLHF.

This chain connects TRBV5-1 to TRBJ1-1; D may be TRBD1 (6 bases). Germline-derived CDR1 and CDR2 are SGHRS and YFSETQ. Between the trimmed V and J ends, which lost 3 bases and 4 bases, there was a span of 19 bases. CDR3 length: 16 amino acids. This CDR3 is CASSSTGRERGTEAFF. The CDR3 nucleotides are TGCGCCAGCAGCTCAACAGGGCGTGAGCGAGGCACTGAAGCTTTCTTT.

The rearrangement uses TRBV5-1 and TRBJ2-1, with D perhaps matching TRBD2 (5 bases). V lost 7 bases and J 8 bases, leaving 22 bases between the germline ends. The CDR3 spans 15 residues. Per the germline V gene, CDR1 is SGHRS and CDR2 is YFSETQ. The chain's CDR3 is CASFSLTNGGHEQFF. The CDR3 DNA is TGCGCCAGCTTCTCTCTCACTAACGGAGGTCATGAGCAGTTCTTC.

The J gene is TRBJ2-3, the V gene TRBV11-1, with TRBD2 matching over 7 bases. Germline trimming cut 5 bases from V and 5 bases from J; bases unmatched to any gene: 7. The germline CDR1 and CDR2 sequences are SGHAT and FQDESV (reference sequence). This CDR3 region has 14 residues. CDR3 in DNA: TGTGCCAGCAGCCCCGGACTAGGTGGAGATACGCAGTATTTT. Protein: CASSPGLGGDTQYF.

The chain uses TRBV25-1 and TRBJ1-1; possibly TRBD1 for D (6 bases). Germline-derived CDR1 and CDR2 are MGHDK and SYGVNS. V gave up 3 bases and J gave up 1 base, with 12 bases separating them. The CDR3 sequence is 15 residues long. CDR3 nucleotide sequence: TGTGCCAGCAGTGATACCTCACAGGGGAACACTGAAGCTTTCTTT. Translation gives CASSDTSQGNTEAFF.

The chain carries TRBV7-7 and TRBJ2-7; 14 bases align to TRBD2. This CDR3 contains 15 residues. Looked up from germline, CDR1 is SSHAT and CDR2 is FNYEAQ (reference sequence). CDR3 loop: CATGTSGSLECEQYV. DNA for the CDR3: TGTGCTACCGGGACTAGCGGGAGTCTGGAGTGCGAGCAGTACGTC.

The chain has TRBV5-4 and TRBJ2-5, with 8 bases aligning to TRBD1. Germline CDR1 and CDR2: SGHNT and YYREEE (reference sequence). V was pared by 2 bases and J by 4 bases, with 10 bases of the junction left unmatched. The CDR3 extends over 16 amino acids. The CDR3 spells CASSFSQGARVETQYF. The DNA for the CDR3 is TGTGCCAGCAGCTTCTCTCAGGGGGCACGGGTAGAGACCCAGTACTTC.

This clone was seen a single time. Written as DNA, the CDR3 is TGTGCCAGCAGTTCAGGACAGACCTACGAGCAGTACTTC. Translating it yields CASSSGQTYEQYF. The chain is built from TRBV6-2 or TRBV6-3 and TRBJ2-7, with D possibly being TRBD1 (6 bases). Trimming took 4 bases from V and 2 from J, leaving 9 bases between them. The CDR3 covers 13 residues. Germline V gene data show CDR1 as MNHEY and CDR2 as SVGEGT.

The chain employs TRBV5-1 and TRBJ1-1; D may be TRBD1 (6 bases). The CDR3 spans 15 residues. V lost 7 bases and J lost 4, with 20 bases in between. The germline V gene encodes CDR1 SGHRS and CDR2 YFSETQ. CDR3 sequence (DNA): TGCGCCAGCCTACCCGGGGGGGCGATGAGCACTGAAGCTTTCTTT. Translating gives CASLPGGAMSTEAFF.

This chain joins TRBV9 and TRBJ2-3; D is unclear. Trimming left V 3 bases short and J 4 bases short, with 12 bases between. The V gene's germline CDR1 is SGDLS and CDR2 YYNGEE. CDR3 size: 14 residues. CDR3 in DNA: TGTGCCAGCAGCGAGGCGGTAGCAGCAGATACGCAGTATTTT. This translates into CASSEAVAADTQYF.

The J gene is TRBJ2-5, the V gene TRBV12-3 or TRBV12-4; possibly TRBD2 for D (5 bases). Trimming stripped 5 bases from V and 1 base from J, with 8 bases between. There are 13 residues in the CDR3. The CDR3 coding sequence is TGTGCCAGCAGTCCCGGGATCCAAGAGACCCAGTACTTC. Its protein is CASSPGIQETQYF.

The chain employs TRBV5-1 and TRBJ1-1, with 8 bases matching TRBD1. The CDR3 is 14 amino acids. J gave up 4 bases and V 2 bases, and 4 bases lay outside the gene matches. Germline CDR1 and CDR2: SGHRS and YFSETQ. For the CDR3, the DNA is TGCGCCAGCAGCTTTCAGGGGGCGTCCACTGAAGCTTTCTTT. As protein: CASSFQGASTEAFF. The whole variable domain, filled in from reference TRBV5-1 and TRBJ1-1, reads KAGVTQTPRYLIKTRGQQVTLSCSPISGHRSVSWYQQTPGQGLQFLFEYFSETQRNKGNFPGRFSGRQFSNSRSEMNVSTLELGDSALYLCASSFQGASTEAFFGQGTRLTVV.

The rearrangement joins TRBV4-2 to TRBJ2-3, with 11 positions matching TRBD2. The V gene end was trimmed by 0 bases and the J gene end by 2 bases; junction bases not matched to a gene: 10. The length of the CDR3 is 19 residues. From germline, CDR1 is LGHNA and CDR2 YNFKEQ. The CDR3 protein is CASSQDLGLAAILTDTQYF. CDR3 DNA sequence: TGTGCCAGCAGCCAAGATCTGGGACTAGCGGCGATTCTCACAGATACGCAGTATTTT.

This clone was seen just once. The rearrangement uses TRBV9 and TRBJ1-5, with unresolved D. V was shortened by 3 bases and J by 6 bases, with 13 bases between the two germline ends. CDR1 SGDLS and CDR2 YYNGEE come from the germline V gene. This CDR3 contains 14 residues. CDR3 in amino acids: CASSAREGPQPQHF. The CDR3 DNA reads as TGTGCCAGCAGCGCGCGGGAGGGCCCTCAGCCCCAGCATTTT.

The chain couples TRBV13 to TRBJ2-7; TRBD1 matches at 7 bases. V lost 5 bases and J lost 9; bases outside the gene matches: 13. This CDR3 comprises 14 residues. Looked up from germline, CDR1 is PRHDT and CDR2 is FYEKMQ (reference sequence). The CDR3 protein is CASSPSGGATGQYV. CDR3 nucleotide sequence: TGTGCCAGCAGCCCCTCAGGGGGAGCGACGGGGCAGTACGTC.